These 8 T cell receptor beta chains were all obtained from the same sample, sequenced in a study of T cell responses to AZD1222 COVID-19 vaccine. The table came from immunoSEQ multiplex PCR; TCRdb's copy has only in-frame clones and leaves some out. Among 95,000 to 150,000 clones listed, roughly 88% were seen once. Sample: peripheral blood, taken on day 0 of AZD1222 vaccination. The receptors were sampled from an adult in good health.

The chain has TRBV7-2 and TRBJ1-5; D remains unclear. The CDR3 is 15 residues long. CDR1 and CDR2 (germline): SGHTA, FQGNSA. V was clipped by 0 bases and J by 5 bases, with 11 bases between them. The CDR3 DNA follows: TGTGCCAGCAGCTTAGCCAGGAGGGAGGATCAGCCCCAGCATTTT. Translation: CASSLARREDQPQHF.

In this sample, this clone turned up a few times. The rearrangement links TRBV6-5 to TRBJ2-3; the match to TRBD1 covers 8 bases. V shed 10 bases and J 2 bases; nucleotides not matched to a gene: 11. Germline V gene data show CDR1 as MNHEY and CDR2 as SVGAGI. CDR3 length: 15 residues. This CDR3 reads CATTTGVDFTDTQYF. DNA of the CDR3: TGTGCCACCACGACAGGGGTTGATTTCACAGATACGCAGTATTTT.

This chain joins TRBV10-3 and TRBJ1-1; D is perhaps TRBD1 (6 bases). V was clipped by 6 bases and J by 5 bases, with 16 bases between them. Germline CDR1 ENHRY, CDR2 SYGVKD. The CDR3 totals 14 residues. The DNA for the CDR3 is TGTGCCATCAGAAATCAGGGGCGCCAGACTGAAGCTTTCTTT. Translated: CAIRNQGRQTEAFF.

As for this clone: The germline gene is not matched at one end of the junction; a read error may be the cause. This chain joins TRBV5-1 and TRBJ1-6; TRBD1 aligns across 7 bases. The CDR3 is 15 amino acids. Germline CDR1 SGHRS, CDR2 YFSETQ. The CDR3 here is CASRLGQQGNSPLHF. DNA of the CDR3: TGCGCCAGCAGGTTGGGACAGCAGGGGAATTCACCCCTCCACTTT.

The rearrangement links TRBV19 to TRBJ2-1; 11 bases are shared with TRBD2. CDR1 and CDR2 (germline): LNHDA, SQIVND (reference sequence). The CDR3 totals 16 residues. The V and J ends lost 3 bases and 9 bases, in that order; junction bases with no gene match: 10. CDR3 loop: CASSIFLAGGVVEQFF. The CDR3 bases are TGTGCCAGTAGTATCTTCCTAGCGGGAGGTGTAGTTGAGCAGTTCTTC.

This rearrangement joins TRBV25-1 to TRBJ2-3, with 9 nucleotides matching TRBD2. The V gene's germline CDR1 is MGHDK and CDR2 SYGVNS. This CDR3 contains 17 residues. Trimming cost V 2 bases and J 0 bases; bases outside gene matches: 6. CDR3 nucleotide sequence: TGTGCCAGCAGTGAAGCGCGGGGGGGCCTTAGCACAGATACGCAGTATTTT. Its protein is CASSEARGGLSTDTQYF.

V usage is TRBV12-5 and J usage is TRBJ1-1; D gene unclear. Germline loops: CDR1 LGHNT, CDR2 FRNRAP. V was cut by 0 bases and J by 5 bases, with 13 bases left in between. CDR3 size: 15 residues. CDR3 region: CASGLVIGLRTEAFF. CDR3 nucleotide sequence: TGTGCTAGTGGTTTGGTTATCGGGCTACGGACTGAAGCTTTCTTT.

The chain recombines TRBV20-1 with TRBJ2-1, with 7 positions matching TRBD1. V shed 3 bases and J 0 bases; nucleotides not matched to a gene: 5. CDR3 length equals 15 residues. Germline V CDR1 and CDR2: DFQATT, SNEGSKA (reference sequence). The CDR3 spells CSASGGQFSYNEQFF. CDR3 nucleotide sequence: TGCAGTGCTAGTGGGGGACAGTTCTCCTACAATGAGCAGTTCTTC.